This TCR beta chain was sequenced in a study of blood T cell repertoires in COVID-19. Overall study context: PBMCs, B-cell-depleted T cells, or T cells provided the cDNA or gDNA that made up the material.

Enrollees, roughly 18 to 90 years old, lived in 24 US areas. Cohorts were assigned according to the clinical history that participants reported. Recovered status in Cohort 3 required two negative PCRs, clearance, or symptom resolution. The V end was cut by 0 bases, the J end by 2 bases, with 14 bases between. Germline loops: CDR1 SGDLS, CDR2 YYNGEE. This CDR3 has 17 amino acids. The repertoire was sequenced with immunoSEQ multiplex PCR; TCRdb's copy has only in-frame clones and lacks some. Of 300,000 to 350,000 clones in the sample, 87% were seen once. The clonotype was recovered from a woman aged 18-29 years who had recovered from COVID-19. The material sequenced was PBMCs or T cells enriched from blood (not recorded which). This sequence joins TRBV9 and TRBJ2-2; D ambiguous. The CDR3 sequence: CASSVEVDSLNTGELFF. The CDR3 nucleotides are TGTGCCAGCAGCGTAGAAGTCGATAGCCTAAACACCGGGGAGCTGTTTTTT. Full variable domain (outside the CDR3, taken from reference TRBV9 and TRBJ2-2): DSGVTQTPKHLITATGQRVTLRCSPRSGDLSVYWYQQSLDQGLQFLIQYYNGEERAKGNILERFSAQQFPDLHSELNLSSLELGDSALYFCASSVEVDSLNTGELFFGEGSRLTVL.